The source of this T cell receptor beta chain is a study of regulatory T cells in long-lasting Graves disease. General study points: Newly diagnosed disease favored TRBV20-1 and TRBJ2-1 over persistent disease.

In regard to this clonotype: Antigen specificity is unknown.

The germline V and J ends were trimmed by 3 bases and 0 bases, with 18 bases remaining between them. Germline assignment: CDR1 DFQATT and CDR2 SNEGSKA (reference sequence). CDR3 length: 17 residues. Time point defined: newly diagnosed GD, antithyroid drugs for less than 3 months. Researchers made the TCR library from RNA that was extracted from PBMCs. CDR3 regions were amplified by Arm-PCR using iRepertoire HTBI primers to build TCR beta libraries. TCRdb reanalysed the multiplex PCR reads using MiXCR and keeps one entry per CDR3 protein. The table records 450,000 to 500,000 distinct CDR3 sequences, 15% to 20% of them present only once. These data also featured in a second study, about T cells in Graves' hyperthyroidism and ophthalmopathy. Per that paper: Hyperthyroidism in the patients, aged 18 to 65, was newly diagnosed and under 2 months in duration.

The chain carries TRBV20-1 and TRBJ2-1; D remains unclear. The TCR originated in a man aged 40-50 years with Graves disease. Here the sequenced sample was peripheral blood mononuclear cells (PBMCs), taken at new diagnosis, from a patient treated with antithyroid drugs. CDR3 residues: CSASKFQRLSSYNEQFF. The CDR3 DNA is TGCAGTGCTAGTAAATTCCAGCGCCTAAGCTCCTACAATGAGCAGTTCTTC.